The text below deals with one T cell receptor (beta chain). Its antigen is not identified. The data stem from a study of T cell responses to AZD1222 COVID-19 vaccine. Sequencing used immunoSEQ multiplex PCR; TCRdb keeps in-frame clones, though not all of them. This table holds 99,000 or so clones, approximately 89% found once. Whole-study findings and limits: Spike was spanned by vaccine-associated CD4 TCRs, which were dominant at 160-218 and 743-854. In a largely white British group with more females than males, clonal diversity was possibly underestimated.

Per the germline V gene, CDR1 is SNHLY and CDR2 is FYNNEI. The CDR3 runs 13 residues. V shed 7 bases and J shed 0 bases, with 10 bases lying between them. Sequenced here: peripheral blood, sampled 28 days after the second dose of the MenACWY control vaccine. The chain employs TRBV2 and TRBJ2-7; D possibly corresponds to TRBD1 (5 bases). This TCR was sampled from an adult who received the MenACWY meningococcal vaccine as a control. The CDR3 bases are TGTGCCAGCACCAGGGTGGGCTCCTACGAGCAGTACTTC. As protein: CASTRVGSYEQYF.